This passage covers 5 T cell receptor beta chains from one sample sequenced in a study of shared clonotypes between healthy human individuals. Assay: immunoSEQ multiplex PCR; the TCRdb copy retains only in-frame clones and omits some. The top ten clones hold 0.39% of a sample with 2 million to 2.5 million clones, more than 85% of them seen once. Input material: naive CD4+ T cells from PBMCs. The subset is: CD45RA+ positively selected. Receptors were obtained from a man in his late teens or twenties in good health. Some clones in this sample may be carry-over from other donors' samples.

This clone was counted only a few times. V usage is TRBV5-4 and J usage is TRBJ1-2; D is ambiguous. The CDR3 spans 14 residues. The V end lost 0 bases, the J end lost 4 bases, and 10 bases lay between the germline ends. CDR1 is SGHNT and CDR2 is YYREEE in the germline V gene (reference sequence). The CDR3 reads CASSLAGTTYGYTF. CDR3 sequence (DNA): TGTGCCAGCAGCTTGGCCGGTACAACCTATGGCTACACCTTC.

Here the CDR3 DNA reads TGTGCCAGCAGCTTTGTGGGCAGGACATACAATGAGCAGTTCTTC. It codes for CASSFVGRTYNEQFF. V is TRBV5-6 and J is TRBJ2-1, with TRBD1 as a possible D gene (5 bases). The CDR3 is 15 residues long. Trimming removed 2 bases at V and 4 bases at J, with 13 bases between. Germline V gene data show CDR1 as SGHDT and CDR2 as YYEEEE.

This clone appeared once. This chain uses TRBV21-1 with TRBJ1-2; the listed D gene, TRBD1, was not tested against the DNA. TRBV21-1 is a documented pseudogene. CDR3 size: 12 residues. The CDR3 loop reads CASRTGTYGYTF. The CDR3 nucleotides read TGTGCCAGCAGGACAGGGACCTATGGCTACACCTTC.

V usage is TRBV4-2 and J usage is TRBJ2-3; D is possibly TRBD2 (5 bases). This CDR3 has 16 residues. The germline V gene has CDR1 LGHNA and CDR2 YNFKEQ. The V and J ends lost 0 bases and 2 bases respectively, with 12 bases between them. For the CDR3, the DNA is TGTGCCAGCAGCCAAGAGTCGGCGGGTCACACAGATACGCAGTATTTT. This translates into CASSQESAGHTDTQYF.

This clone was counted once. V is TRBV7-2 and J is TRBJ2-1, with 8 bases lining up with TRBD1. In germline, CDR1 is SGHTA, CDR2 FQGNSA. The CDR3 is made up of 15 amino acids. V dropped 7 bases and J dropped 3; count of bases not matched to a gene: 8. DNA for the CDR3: TGTGCCAGCATCCTACAGACAGGGGACTACAATGAGCAGTTCTTC. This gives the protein CASILQTGDYNEQFF.